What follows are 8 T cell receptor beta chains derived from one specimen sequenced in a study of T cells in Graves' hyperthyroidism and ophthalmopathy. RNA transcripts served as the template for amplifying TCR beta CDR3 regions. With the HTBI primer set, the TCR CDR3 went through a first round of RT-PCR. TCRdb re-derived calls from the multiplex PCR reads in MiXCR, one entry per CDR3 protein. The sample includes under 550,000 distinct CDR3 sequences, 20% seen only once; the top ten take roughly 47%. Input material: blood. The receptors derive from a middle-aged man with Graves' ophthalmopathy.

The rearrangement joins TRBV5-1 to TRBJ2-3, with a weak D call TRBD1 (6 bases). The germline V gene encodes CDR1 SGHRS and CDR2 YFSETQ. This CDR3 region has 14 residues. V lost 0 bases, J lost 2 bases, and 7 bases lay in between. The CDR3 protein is CASSLDRATDTQYF. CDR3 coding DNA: TGCGCCAGCAGCTTGGACAGGGCCACAGATACGCAGTATTTT.

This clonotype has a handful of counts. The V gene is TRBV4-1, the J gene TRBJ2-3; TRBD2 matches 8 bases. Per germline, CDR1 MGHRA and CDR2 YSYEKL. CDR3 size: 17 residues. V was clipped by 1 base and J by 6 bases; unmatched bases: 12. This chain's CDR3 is CASSQASGGAIADTQYF. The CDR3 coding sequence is TGCGCCAGCAGCCAAGCCTCGGGGGGGGCGATAGCTGATACGCAGTATTTT.

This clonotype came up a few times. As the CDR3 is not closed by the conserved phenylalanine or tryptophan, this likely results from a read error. DNA of the CDR3: TGTGCCAGCAGCTTAGAGGCCTTAGGGACTGAAGCTTTCTCT. Protein: CASSLEALGTEAFS. The chain carries TRBV11-2 and TRBJ1-1; D gene uncertain. Trimming left V 0 bases short and J 5 bases short, with 10 bases between. The CDR3 has 14 residues. The germline gives CDR1 SGHAT, CDR2 FQNNGV.

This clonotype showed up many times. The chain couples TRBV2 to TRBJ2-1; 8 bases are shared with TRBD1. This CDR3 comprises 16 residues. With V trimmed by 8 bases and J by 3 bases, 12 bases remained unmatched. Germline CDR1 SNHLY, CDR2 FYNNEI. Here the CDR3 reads CASPLLSGQDYNEQFF. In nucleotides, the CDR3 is TGTGCCAGCCCCCTCCTTTCGGGACAGGACTACAATGAGCAGTTCTTC.

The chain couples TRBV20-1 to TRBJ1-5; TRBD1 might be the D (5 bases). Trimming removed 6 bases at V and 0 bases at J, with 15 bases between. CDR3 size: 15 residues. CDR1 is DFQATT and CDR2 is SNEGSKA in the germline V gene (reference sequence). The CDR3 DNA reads TGCAGTGCCCCCGGGGGGGGATCTAGCAATCAGCCCCAGCATTTT. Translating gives CSAPGGGSSNQPQHF.

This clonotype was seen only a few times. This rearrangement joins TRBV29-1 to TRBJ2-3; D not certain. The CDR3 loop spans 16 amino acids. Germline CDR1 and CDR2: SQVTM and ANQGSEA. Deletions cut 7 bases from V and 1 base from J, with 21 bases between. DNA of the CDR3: TGCAGCGCCTACCCCCAACGACCTCCAGGCACAGATACGCAGTATTTT. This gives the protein CSAYPQRPPGTDTQYF.

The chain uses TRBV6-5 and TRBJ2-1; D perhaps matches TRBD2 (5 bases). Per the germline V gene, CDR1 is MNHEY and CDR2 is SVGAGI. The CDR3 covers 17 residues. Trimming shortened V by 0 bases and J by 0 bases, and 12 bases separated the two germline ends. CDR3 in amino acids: CASSYSKRSSSYNEQFF. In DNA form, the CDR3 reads TGTGCCAGCAGTTACTCGAAGCGGAGTAGCTCCTACAATGAGCAGTTCTTC.

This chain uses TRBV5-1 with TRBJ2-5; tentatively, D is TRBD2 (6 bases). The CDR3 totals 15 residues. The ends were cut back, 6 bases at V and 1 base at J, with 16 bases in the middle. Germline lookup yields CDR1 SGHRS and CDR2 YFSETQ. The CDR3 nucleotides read TGCGCCAGCACTGGCCTAGGGAGGATCCAAGAGACCCAGTACTTC. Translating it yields CASTGLGRIQETQYF.